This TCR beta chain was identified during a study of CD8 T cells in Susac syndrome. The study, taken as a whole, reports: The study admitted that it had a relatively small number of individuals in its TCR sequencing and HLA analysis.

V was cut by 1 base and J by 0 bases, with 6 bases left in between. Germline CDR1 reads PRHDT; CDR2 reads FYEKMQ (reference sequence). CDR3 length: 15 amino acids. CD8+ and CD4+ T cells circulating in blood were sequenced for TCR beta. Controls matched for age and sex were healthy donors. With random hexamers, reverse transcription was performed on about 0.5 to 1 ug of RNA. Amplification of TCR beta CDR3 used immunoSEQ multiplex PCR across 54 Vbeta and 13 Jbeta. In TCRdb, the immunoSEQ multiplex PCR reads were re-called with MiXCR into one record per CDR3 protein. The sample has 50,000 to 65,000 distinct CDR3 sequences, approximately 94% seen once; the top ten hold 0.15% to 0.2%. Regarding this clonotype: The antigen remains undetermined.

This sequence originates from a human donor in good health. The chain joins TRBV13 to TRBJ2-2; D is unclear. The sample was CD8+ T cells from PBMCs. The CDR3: CASSLEQPNTGELFF. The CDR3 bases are TGTGCCAGCAGCTTAGAGCAGCCGAACACCGGGGAGCTGTTTTTT.